Listed below are T cell receptor beta chains from one sample, sequenced in a study of T cells in Graves' hyperthyroidism and ophthalmopathy. TCRdb itself ran the multiplex PCR reads through MiXCR, one entry per CDR3 protein. The top ten hold roughly 14% of the sample, which has 500,000 to 650,000 distinct CDR3 sequences, around 13% seen once. Input material: blood. These receptors were collected from a woman aged 40 to 49 with Graves' hyperthyroidism. Both conserved end residues are part of each CDR3. The D gene is left open where the match is weak.

CDR3: CASSFDPGQGNYEQYF
D: TRBD1
J: TRBJ2-7
V: TRBV9

CDR3: CASSLEAASGNQPQHF
D: .
J: TRBJ1-5
V: TRBV7-8

CDR3: CSARDPTQVIIQYF
D: .
J: TRBJ2-4
V: TRBV20-1

CDR3: CAWSGGAETQYF
D: TRBD2
J: TRBJ2-5
V: TRBV30

CDR3: CASAMGRGAATEAFF
D: .
J: TRBJ1-1
V: TRBV12-5

CDR3: CASSPIPGLEQAETQYF
D: .
J: TRBJ2-5
V: TRBV28

CDR3: CASSSGGRMVGELSF
D: TRBD2
J: TRBJ2-2
V: TRBV12-3/TRBV12-4

CDR3: CASSLDPLGAGMVSPLHF
D: .
J: TRBJ1-6
V: TRBV27

CDR3: CASSLLTAYQETQYF
D: .
J: TRBJ2-5
V: TRBV28

CDR3: CSARGWGYPRGTDTQYF
D: .
J: TRBJ2-3
V: TRBV20-1

CDR3: CASRREEGQGSWGDQPQHF
D: TRBD1
J: TRBJ1-5
V: TRBV19

CDR3: CSARLTSGRNNEQFF
D: TRBD2
J: TRBJ2-1
V: TRBV20-1

CDR3: CASSRGNSGYYEQYF
D: .
J: TRBJ2-7
V: TRBV25-1

CDR3: CASTSMRGGGYNSPLHF
D: .
J: TRBJ1-6
V: TRBV28

CDR3: CASSRPQGALETQYF
D: TRBD1
J: TRBJ2-5
V: TRBV12-3/TRBV12-4

CDR3: CASSLSGRANEQYF
D: TRBD2
J: TRBJ2-7
V: TRBV28

CDR3: CASSFGQANSPLHF
D: .
J: TRBJ1-6
V: TRBV27

CDR3: CASSVEARQEAHEQYF
D: .
J: TRBJ2-7
V: TRBV9

CDR3: CASRGQGTRSSYNEQFF
D: TRBD1
J: TRBJ2-1
V: TRBV28

CDR3: CASRTGPSYNEQFF
D: .
J: TRBJ2-1
V: TRBV28

CDR3: CASSQADLAGGKETQYF
D: TRBD2
J: TRBJ2-5
V: TRBV3-1

CDR3: CASSWEGRYEQYF
D: TRBD2
J: TRBJ2-7
V: TRBV3-1

CDR3: CASSLDGGIGANVLTF
D: .
J: TRBJ2-6
V: TRBV7-2

CDR3: CASTQRGKFAEQFF
D: .
J: TRBJ2-1
V: TRBV19

CDR3: CASRGYGTNTEAFF
D: .
J: TRBJ1-1
V: TRBV2

CDR3: CASSPRDRTNYGYTF
D: TRBD1
J: TRBJ1-2
V: TRBV19

CDR3: CASSFGGDEQFF
D: .
J: TRBJ2-1
V: TRBV11-2

CDR3: CASSYRVSGVNTGELFF
D: .
J: TRBJ2-2
V: TRBV6-5

CDR3: CASSPGGKNEKLFF
D: TRBD1
J: TRBJ1-4
V: TRBV7-9

CDR3: CASSIAGTSGSLPWPYEQYF
D: TRBD2
J: TRBJ2-7
V: TRBV19

CDR3: CVSSYPTSNHEQFF
D: .
J: TRBJ2-1
V: TRBV28

CDR3: CASRGISVEAFF
D: .
J: TRBJ1-1
V: TRBV2

CDR3: CASEKGESTDTQYF
D: .
J: TRBJ2-3
V: TRBV6-1

CDR3: CASSLVVSGKYNEQFF
D: .
J: TRBJ2-1
V: TRBV7-8

CDR3: CASNPGGAEAFF
D: .
J: TRBJ1-1
V: TRBV6-1

CDR3: CASSHDRVIDTEAFF
D: TRBD1
J: TRBJ1-1
V: TRBV5-4

CDR3: CASSIGPGRNTEAFF
D: .
J: TRBJ1-1
V: TRBV19

CDR3: CASSLGGWDTEAFF
D: .
J: TRBJ1-1
V: TRBV5-1

CDR3: CSSLALRGQNYNEQFF
D: TRBD1
J: TRBJ2-1
V: TRBV20-1

CDR3: CASSIGQRLADTQYF
D: .
J: TRBJ2-3
V: TRBV19

CDR3: CASSVEPQVGYEQYF
D: .
J: TRBJ2-7
V: TRBV9

CDR3: CSADGGGTHEQYF
D: .
J: TRBJ2-7
V: TRBV29-1

CDR3: CASSMVEGGSRETQYF
D: TRBD2
J: TRBJ2-5
V: TRBV19